A single T cell receptor beta chain is shown here with its context. Its antigen is as yet unknown. The sample carries other DNA sequences with the same CDR3. Treatment in this sample: approximately 18 received Ad26.COV2.S at low or high dose, single or two shots; about five received placebo; per-sample allocation not given. Samples came from day 63 after the first vaccine or placebo injection. Profiling relied on immunoSEQ multiplex PCR, and the TCRdb table lists in-frame clones only, not all of them. Seen here are hundreds of thousands of clones, roughly 90% observed once, and the top ten hold nearly 1.5%. This sample is part of a study of Ad26.COV2.S vaccination and SARS-CoV-2 variants. Overall study findings and caveats: Assessments of TCR breadth and depth may have underestimated the total T cell responses.

Trimming left V 5 bases short and J 0 bases short, with 10 bases between. Germline V lookup: CDR1 SEHNR, CDR2 FQNEAQ (reference sequence). The CDR3 extends over 14 amino acids. The source was peripheral blood, collected in a trial of Ad26.COV2.S vaccine versus placebo. The chain links TRBV7-9 to TRBJ1-1; TRBD1 is a possible D gene (5 bases). The TCR comes from a person between 18 and 65 years old who received the Ad26.COV2.S COVID-19 vaccine or a placebo. In nucleotides, the CDR3 is TGTGCCAGCAGCCCGGGACGGTTGAACACTGAAGCTTTCTTT. Translating gives CASSPGRLNTEAFF.